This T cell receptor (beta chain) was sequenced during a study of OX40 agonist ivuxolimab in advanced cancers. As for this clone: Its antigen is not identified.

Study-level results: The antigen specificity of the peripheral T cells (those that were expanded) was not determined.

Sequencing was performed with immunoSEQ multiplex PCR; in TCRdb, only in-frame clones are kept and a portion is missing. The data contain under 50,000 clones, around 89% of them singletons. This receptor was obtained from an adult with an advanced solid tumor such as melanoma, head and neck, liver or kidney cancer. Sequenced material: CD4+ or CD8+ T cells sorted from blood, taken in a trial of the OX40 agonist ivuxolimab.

The CDR3: CASRRGAGELFF. DNA of the CDR3: TGTGCCAGCAGACGGGGGGCCGGGGAGCTGTTTTTT. The chain links TRBV6-4 to TRBJ2-2; the match to TRBD2 covers 7 bases. The germline V gene has CDR1 MRHNA and CDR2 SNTAGT. The CDR3 length is 12 residues. Germline trimming cut 6 bases from V and 6 bases from J; bases unmatched to any gene: 1.